The rows below give T cell receptor beta chains drawn from one sample of a study of blood T cell repertoires in COVID-19. TCRdb keeps only in-frame clones here, not all; method: immunoSEQ multiplex PCR. Altogether 440,000 or so clones are present, about nine tenths being singletons, with the ten largest covering about 1.4%. Sequenced material: peripheral blood. The receptors derive from a woman aged 40-49 years with COVID-19, enrolled during active disease. The CDR3 runs from the conserved cysteine through the conserved F or W. A D gene is named only where the DNA matches it firmly.

13 | TRBJ1-2 | TRBV7-8 | - | CASSGDRFEGYTF
20 | TRBJ2-2 | TRBV19 | TRBD2 | CASSIRLAGVSGAHTGELFF
13 | TRBJ2-7 | TRBV2 | TRBD1 | CASSPWVEQGEYF
19 | TRBJ2-1 | TRBV30 | - | CAWSVFMFQRADSYNEQFF
15 | TRBJ2-2 | TRBV11-2 | TRBD1 | CASSYIGTVTGELFF
14 | TRBJ2-1 | TRBV28 | - | CASSPDPIGGEQFF
14 | TRBJ1-1 | TRBV7-9 | - | CASSLAGVVTEAFF
15 | TRBJ2-3 | TRBV5-1 | - | CASSLAVRDTDTQYF
15 | TRBJ1-6 | TRBV7-6 | - | CASSLASGPNSPLHF
15 | TRBJ1-1 | TRBV7-2 | - | CASSPQGHFNTEAFF
15 | TRBJ2-3 | TRBV5-1 | TRBD2 | CASSISGDRTDTQYF
14 | TRBJ2-1 | TRBV6-5 | - | CASSYSRDYNEQFF
12 | TRBJ1-2 | TRBV19 | - | CASSPGDYGYTF
12 | TRBJ2-3 | TRBV5-3 | - | CARSLEGPTQYF
16 | TRBJ2-1 | TRBV5-4 | TRBD1 | CASSLGGQGLGYEQFF
13 | TRBJ1-5 | TRBV30 | - | CAWSRGGDQPQHF
15 | TRBJ2-7 | TRBV6-5 | TRBD1 | CASSYSWTGTFEQYF
18 | TRBJ1-3 | TRBV10-1 | TRBD1 | CASSDMRNRGRGGNTIYF
17 | TRBJ2-3 | TRBV25-1 | TRBD2 | CASSDPSGLAGTDTQYF
13 | TRBJ1-2 | TRBV6-6 | - | CASSYLRVSDYTF
17 | TRBJ1-6 | TRBV10-3 | - | CAISARTGGTYNSPLHF
17 | TRBJ2-7 | TRBV25-1 | - | CASCSGAQRVSSYEQYF
14 | TRBJ1-1 | TRBV6-4 | TRBD1 | CASSEGTDNTEAFF
13 | TRBJ2-5 | TRBV5-1 | - | CASSPGMRETQYF
16 | TRBJ2-3 | TRBV7-3 | - | CASSLRPTSGGDTQYF
14 | TRBJ1-1 | TRBV30 | TRBD1 | CAWSVTGGRTEAFF
14 | TRBJ1-5 | TRBV28 | - | CASSSGGGSQPQHF
11 | TRBJ1-1 | TRBV2 | - | CASLYNTEAFF
15 | TRBJ2-1 | TRBV5-1 | - | CASSLQGGVYNEQFF
16 | TRBJ1-3 | TRBV6-1 | TRBD1 | CASSARGRSDGNTIYF
12 | TRBJ2-7 | TRBV19 | - | CASSNGAYEQYF
14 | TRBJ1-2 | TRBV7-9 | - | CASSLEQGGSGYTF
15 | TRBJ2-2 | TRBV19 | TRBD2 | CASSIVAGGHGELFF
13 | TRBJ2-5 | TRBV29-1 | TRBD1 | CSVKQGDQETQYF
14 | TRBJ1-6 | TRBV28 | TRBD1 | CASLREGANSPLHF
16 | TRBJ1-5 | TRBV2 | TRBD1 | CASSSGTGAKGQPQHF
16 | TRBJ2-3 | TRBV4-3 | TRBD1 | CASSQVPGTGMGTQYF
14 | TRBJ1-5 | TRBV7-9 | - | CASSFGSSNQPQHF
16 | TRBJ2-1 | TRBV9 | - | CASSVVLGGSYNEQFF
14 | TRBJ2-2 | TRBV10-3 | TRBD1 | CAIRDRGNTGELFF
12 | TRBJ1-3 | TRBV28 | - | CASTEVGNTIYF
10 | TRBJ1-2 | TRBV29-1 | TRBD1 | CDGQADGYTF
15 | TRBJ2-7 | TRBV13 | TRBD1 | CASSLSGTGSYEQYF
16 | TRBJ2-3 | TRBV7-2 | TRBD2 | CASSSMRGEDPNTQYF
13 | TRBJ1-1 | TRBV7-3 | - | CASSSVPNTEAFF
13 | TRBJ2-1 | TRBV12-3/TRBV12-4 | - | CASSTRGQDEQFF
16 | TRBJ2-7 | TRBV14 | - | CASSQETGPPSYEQYF
12 | TRBJ2-3 | TRBV7-9 | - | CASSPRADTQYF
15 | TRBJ2-7 | TRBV5-1 | - | CASSLDRPDSREQYF
16 | TRBJ1-2 | TRBV19 | TRBD1 | CASIQRGGDTNYGYTF
12 | TRBJ1-2 | TRBV7-9 | - | CASSLARGGYTF
13 | TRBJ2-2 | TRBV2 | - | CASSKSGSGELFF
16 | TRBJ2-2 | TRBV18 | TRBD1 | CASSPLQGSTTGELFF